This TCR beta chain was captured by sequencing in a study of a mutant IDH1 vaccine in newly diagnosed glioma. Time point noted: week 35, safety follow-up. The vaccine gave 300 ug of a 20-mer mutant IDH1 peptide subcutaneously per dose. This clone is a singleton in its sample. The antigen remains unidentified. Here immunoSEQ multiplex PCR was the method, and the copy in TCRdb shows in-frame clones only, minus some. The profile shows more than 45,000 clones, approximately 90% of them singletons. The sequenced sample was PBMCs, obtained from a glioma patient whose treatment included an IDH1 peptide vaccine. This TCR was recovered from a woman aged 40 to 50 with glioma.

CDR3: CASEDGLNYEQYF. The CDR3 DNA follows: TGTGCCAGCGAGGACGGACTAAACTACGAGCAGTACTTC. The chain couples TRBV6-1 to TRBJ2-7, with a tentative D call TRBD2 (6 bases). Trimming took 8 bases from V and 3 from J, leaving 14 bases between them. Looked up from germline, CDR1 is MNHNS and CDR2 is SASEGT. CDR3 length: 13 residues.